This T cell receptor (beta chain) was sequenced in a study of CD8 T cells in Susac syndrome. Germline CDR1 SQVTM, CDR2 ANQGSEA. V shed 6 bases and J 3 bases; nucleotides not matched to a gene: 11. The length of the CDR3 is 15 residues. Reverse transcription of about 0.45 to 1 ug RNA used random hexamers. TCRdb independently ran MiXCR on the immunoSEQ multiplex PCR reads; one entry per CDR3 protein. The sample lists roughly 150,000 distinct CDR3 sequences, approximately 96% occurring once. J is TRBJ1-2 and V is TRBV29-1; 9 bases match TRBD1. The TCR originated in a human donor with Susac syndrome. Sequencing was done on a sample of CD4+ T cells from PBMCs. CDR3 DNA sequence: TGCAGCGTCGGGGATACAGGGGGCAGGGACTATGGCTACACCTTC. Amino acids: CSVGDTGGRDYGYTF. The entire variable domain, with the rest obtained from reference TRBV29-1 and TRBJ1-2, is as follows: SAVISQKPSRDICQRGTSLTIQCQVDSQVTMMFWYRQQPGQSLTLIATANQGSEATYESGFVIDKFPISRPNLTFSTLTVSNMSPEDSSIYLCSVGDTGGRDYGYTFGSGTRLTVV.